The 13 T cell receptor beta chains presented below share a single source sample, sequenced in a study of cytomegalovirus exposure and HLA in healthy donors. Primers for the PCR totalled 60 Vbeta and 13 Jbeta. Generated by immunoSEQ multiplex PCR, the TCRdb table keeps only in-frame clones and is missing some. The data show some 200,000 clones, with around 75% seen just once and 6.3% held by the top ten. Sequencing was performed on PBMCs. The receptors shown here come from a man aged 40-50 years in good health and CMV-seropositive.

J is TRBJ2-1 and V is TRBV30; tentatively, D is TRBD2 (7 bases). The V gene's germline CDR1 is GTSNPN and CDR2 SVGIG (reference sequence). With 2 bases removed from V and 3 bases from J, the gap between germline ends came to 11 bases. CDR3 length: 14 amino acids. CDR3 nucleotides: TGTGCCTGGAGTAAGGGGGGGGTCTACAATGAGCAGTTCTTC. As protein: CAWSKGGVYNEQFF.

The V gene is TRBV9, the J gene TRBJ2-3, with a possible D match to TRBD2 (6 bases). Germline values: CDR1 SGDLS, CDR2 YYNGEE. The CDR3 sequence is 15 residues long. V was pared by 6 bases and J by 5 bases, with 19 bases between. CDR3 residues: CASTGGAPTVDTQYF. The CDR3 DNA is TGTGCCAGCACTGGCGGGGCGCCGACCGTAGATACGCAGTATTTT.

The chain uses TRBV4-1 and TRBJ2-5, with 11 bases fitting TRBD2. The J call may be mistaken, given a closer DNA end match to TRBJ2-7. Germline CDR1 is MGHRA and CDR2 is YSYEKL. There are 17 residues in the CDR3. CDR3 loop: CASSPGTSGLSSYEQYF. CDR3 nucleotide sequence: TGCGCCAGCAGCCCCGGGACTAGCGGCTTGAGCTCCTACGAGCAGTACTTC.

On this clone: The junction shows a germline mismatch at one end, possibly a read error. V is TRBV7-7 and J is TRBJ2-6; D unresolved. The germline V gene has CDR1 SSHAT and CDR2 FNYEAQ (reference sequence). The CDR3 contains 15 residues. The CDR3 coding sequence is TGTGCTAGCAGCCAGACAAGCTCTGGGGCCAACGTCCTGACTTTC. Its translation: CASSQTSSGANVLTF.

The table lists this clone with a count of one. V is TRBV7-6 and J is TRBJ2-7; 7 bases align to TRBD1. V lost 3 bases to trimming and J lost 2 bases; unmatched junction nucleotides: 10. The CDR3 covers 16 residues. The germline gives CDR1 SGHVS, CDR2 FNYEAQ. Here the CDR3 DNA reads TGTGCCAGCAGCTTCCCCTCTACAGGGGACCCCTACGAGCAGTACTTC. This codes for CASSFPSTGDPYEQYF.

This clone turned up a few times. The rearrangement links TRBV7-2 to TRBJ2-2; maybe TRBD1 (5 bases). Germline V gives CDR1 SGHTA, CDR2 FQGNSA. The CDR3 has 19 residues. V lost 5 bases and J 5 bases, leaving 27 bases between the germline ends. The CDR3 here is CASSLDSGIARSVTGELFF. In nucleotides, the CDR3 is TGTGCCAGCAGCCTCGACAGTGGGATCGCCAGAAGTGTTACCGGGGAGCTGTTTTTT.

The CDR3 nucleotides are TGTGCCAGCAGCAGGGGAGGGGAGGACACTGAAGCTTTCTTT. It yields the protein CASSRGGEDTEAFF. The J gene is TRBJ1-1, the V gene TRBV2, with D possibly being TRBD1 (6 bases). The CDR3 spans 14 residues. Germline-derived CDR1 and CDR2 are SNHLY and FYNNEI. Deletions cut 6 bases from V and 3 bases from J, with 14 bases between.

Worth noting for this clone: A junction end diverges from the germline sequence, so it may reflect a read error. The chain is built from TRBV7-9 and TRBJ2-7; TRBD1 matches at 7 bases. The CDR3 has 12 amino acids. Germline V gene sequence: CDR1 SEHNR, CDR2 FQNEAQ (reference sequence). This CDR3 is CSSSWDSYEQYF. CDR3 coding DNA: TGTTCCAGCAGCTGGGACAGCTACGAGCAGTACTTC.

This chain joins TRBV28 and TRBJ2-3; 8 nucleotides line up with TRBD1. The germline V gene encodes CDR1 MDHEN and CDR2 SYDVKM. Trimming cost V 6 bases and J 0 bases; bases outside gene matches: 2. This CDR3 is 14 amino acids long. As DNA, the CDR3 is TGTGCCAGCAGACGGACAGGGAGCACAGATACGCAGTATTTT. Translating it yields CASRRTGSTDTQYF.

The chain combines TRBV19 with TRBJ1-1, with a weak D call TRBD1 (6 bases). In germline, CDR1 is LNHDA, CDR2 SQIVND (reference sequence). CDR3 size: 14 residues. The DNA of the CDR3 is TGTGCTACTAAGTCGGGGGGGCTGGCCACTGAAGCTTTCTTT. Its translation is CATKSGGLATEAFF. Full variable domain (rest looked up from reference TRBV19 and TRBJ1-1): DGGITQSPKYLFRKEGQNVTLSCEQNLNHDAMYWYRQDPGQGLRLIYYSQIVNDFQKGDIAEGYSVSREKKESFPLTVTSAQKNPTAFYLCATKSGGLATEAFFGQGTRLTVV.

The chain carries TRBV25-1 and TRBJ1-5; D gene unclear. Germline V CDR1 and CDR2: MGHDK, SYGVNS. Trimming pared 5 bases from V and 11 bases from J, leaving 10 bases between. The CDR3 runs 11 residues. CDR3 in amino acids: CASSSGGAQHF. CDR3 in DNA: TGTGCCAGCAGTTCAGGCGGGGCCCAGCATTTT.

The V gene is TRBV28, the J gene TRBJ2-6, with D perhaps TRBD1 (6 bases). V lost 5 bases and J 0 bases, leaving 11 bases between the germline ends. Per the germline V gene, CDR1 is MDHEN and CDR2 is SYDVKM. This CDR3 comprises 16 residues. CDR3 residues: CASSEDRPSGANVLTF. CDR3 coding DNA: TGTGCCAGCAGTGAAGACAGGCCCTCTGGGGCCAACGTCCTGACTTTC.

The chain carries TRBV6-5 and TRBJ2-4; TRBD2 is a possible D gene (5 bases). From germline, CDR1 is MNHEY and CDR2 SVGAGI. Trimming took 7 bases from V and 1 from J, leaving 14 bases between them. This CDR3 comprises 15 residues. DNA of the CDR3: TGTGCCAGCACCTCTCCACGGGGTGCCAAAAACATTCAGTACTTC. Its protein product is CASTSPRGAKNIQYF.